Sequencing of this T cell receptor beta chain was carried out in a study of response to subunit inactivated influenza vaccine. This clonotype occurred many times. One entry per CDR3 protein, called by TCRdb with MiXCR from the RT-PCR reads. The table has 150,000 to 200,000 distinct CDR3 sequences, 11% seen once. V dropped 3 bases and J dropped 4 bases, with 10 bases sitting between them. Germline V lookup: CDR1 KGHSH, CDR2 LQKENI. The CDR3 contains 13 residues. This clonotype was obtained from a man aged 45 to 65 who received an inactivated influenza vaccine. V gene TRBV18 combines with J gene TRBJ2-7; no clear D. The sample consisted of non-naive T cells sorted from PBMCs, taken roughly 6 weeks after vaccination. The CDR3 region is CASSPGSVYEQYF. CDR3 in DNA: TGTGCCAGCTCACCGGGAAGTGTATACGAGCAGTACTTC.